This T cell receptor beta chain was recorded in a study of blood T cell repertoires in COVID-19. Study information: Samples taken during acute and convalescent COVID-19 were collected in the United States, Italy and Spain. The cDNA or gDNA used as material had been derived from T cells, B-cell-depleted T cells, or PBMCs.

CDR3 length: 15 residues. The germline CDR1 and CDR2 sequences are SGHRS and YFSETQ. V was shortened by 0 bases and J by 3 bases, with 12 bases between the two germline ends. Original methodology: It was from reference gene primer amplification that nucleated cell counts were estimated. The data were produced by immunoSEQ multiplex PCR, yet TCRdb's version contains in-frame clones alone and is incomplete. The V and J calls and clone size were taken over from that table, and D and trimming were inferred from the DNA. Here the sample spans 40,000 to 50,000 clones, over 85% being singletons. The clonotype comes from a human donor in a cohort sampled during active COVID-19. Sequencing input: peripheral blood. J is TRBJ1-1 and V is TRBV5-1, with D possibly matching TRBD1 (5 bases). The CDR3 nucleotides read TGCGCCAGCAGCTTGGAGGCAGGGAGGGACACTGAAGCTTTCTTT. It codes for CASSLEAGRDTEAFF.